These 20 T cell receptor beta chains originate from one sample sequenced in a study of blood T cell repertoires in COVID-19. Using immunoSEQ multiplex PCR, the repertoire was profiled, and TCRdb retains in-frame clones only, with some absent. The sample has a few hundred thousand clones; approximately 84% are singletons. Sample: PBMCs or T cells enriched from blood (not recorded which). The source is a woman aged 50 to 60 who had been exposed to COVID-19.

This clone was observed a single time. The chain is built from TRBV3-1 (or the pseudogene TRBV3-2) and TRBJ1-1; 8 positions agree with TRBD1. The germline gives CDR1 LGHDT, CDR2 YNNKEL (reference sequence). This CDR3 contains 16 residues. The trim removed 0 bases at V and 4 bases at J, leaving 7 bases unmatched. Here the CDR3 DNA reads TGTGCCAGCAGCCAAGAGGACAGGGTACGGGGCACTGAAGCTTTCTTT. This translates into CASSQEDRVRGTEAFF.

V and J are TRBV14 and TRBJ2-6; perhaps TRBD2 as D (5 bases). The V gene's germline CDR1 is SGHDN and CDR2 FVKESK. The CDR3 is 15 amino acids. V gave up 2 bases and J gave up 12 bases, with 17 bases separating them. CDR3 nucleotides: TGTGCCAGCAGCCAAAGGCAATCCCTTCGGGGCGTCCTGACTTTC. Translating gives CASSQRQSLRGVLTF.

This rearrangement joins TRBV19 to TRBJ2-3; 9 bases line up with TRBD1. Looked up from germline, CDR1 is LNHDA and CDR2 is SQIVND (reference sequence). V was pared by 4 bases and J by 3 bases, with 8 bases of the junction left unmatched. This CDR3 contains 16 residues. The CDR3 DNA reads TGTGCCAGTAGTACGCTGACAGGGGGGAGAACAGATACGCAGTATTTT. It encodes CASSTLTGGRTDTQYF.

The chain joins TRBV5-1 to TRBJ2-3, with 10 bases identical to TRBD1. The CDR3 runs 15 residues. The germline gives CDR1 SGHRS, CDR2 YFSETQ. J lost 2 bases, V lost 4 bases, and 4 bases had no gene match. The CDR3 is CASSEGQGNTDTQYF. In DNA, the CDR3 is TGCGCCAGCAGCGAGGGACAGGGGAACACAGATACGCAGTATTTT.

V gene TRBV30 combines with J gene TRBJ1-4; 8 positions agree with TRBD1. Germline-derived CDR1 and CDR2 are GTSNPN and SVGIG (reference sequence). This CDR3 region has 12 residues. J was trimmed by 8 bases and V by 5 bases; bases with no gene match: 4. For the CDR3, the DNA is TGTGCCTGGTCCGACAGGGGCGAAAAACTGTTTTTT. Protein sequence: CAWSDRGEKLFF.

V is TRBV28 and J is TRBJ1-6, with a possible D match to TRBD1 (6 bases). Germline V CDR1 and CDR2: MDHEN, SYDVKM. This CDR3 comprises 17 residues. Trimming pared 5 bases from V and 7 bases from J, leaving 21 bases between. As DNA, the CDR3 is TGTGCCAGCAGTCCACCCGGAGCAGGGGTTATAAATTCACCCCTCCACTTT. This encodes CASSPPGAGVINSPLHF.

The J gene is TRBJ2-7, the V gene TRBV3-1 (or the pseudogene TRBV3-2); TRBD2 aligns across 7 bases. V dropped 3 bases and J dropped 4; count of bases not matched to a gene: 9. The CDR3 spans 15 residues. The germline CDR1 and CDR2 sequences are LGHDT and YNNKEL (reference sequence). CDR3 in DNA: TGTGCCAGCAGCCACGGGGAGGGAAAGACTTACGAGCAGTACTTC. Residues: CASSHGEGKTYEQYF.

As regards this clone: This is likely a read error, given that the CDR3 carries no conserved phenylalanine or tryptophan at its end. It is unclear where the CDR3 begins or ends on the DNA, so no DNA is shown, and the CDR3 is as TCRdb lists it. This chain connects TRBV6-5 to TRBJ1-1. CDR1 MNHEY and CDR2 SVGAGI come from the germline V gene. The length of the CDR3 is 10 amino acids, counting both ends. CDR3 protein: CASSFPPERV.

The chain has TRBV6-1 and TRBJ1-2; no firm D call. This CDR3 contains 15 residues. Per germline, CDR1 MNHNS and CDR2 SASEGT. Deletions cut 2 bases from V and 4 bases from J, with 14 bases between. For the CDR3, the DNA is TGTGCCAGCAGTGAATCACGGTCGGTCTCCTATGGCTACACCTTC. This gives the protein CASSESRSVSYGYTF.

This CDR3 is CASSLAFGGGQAFF. Written as DNA, the CDR3 is TGCGCCAGCAGCTTGGCCTTTGGGGGGGGACAAGCTTTCTTT. The chain links TRBV5-1 to TRBJ1-1; D might be TRBD1 (5 bases). V lost 0 bases to trimming and J lost 9 bases, with 15 bases between them. The CDR3 spans 14 residues. Germline V CDR1 and CDR2: SGHRS, YFSETQ.

In its sample, this clone was seen once. The chain is built from TRBV19 and TRBJ1-3, with D maybe TRBD1 (6 bases). CDR3 length equals 17 residues. The ends were cut back, 6 bases at V and 2 bases at J, with 20 bases in the middle. Germline CDR1 reads LNHDA; CDR2 reads SQIVND (reference sequence). The CDR3 loop is CASSPGSFRGAGNTIYF. The CDR3, as DNA: TGTGCCAGTAGCCCTGGGTCTTTCAGGGGCGCTGGAAACACCATATATTTT.

This chain connects TRBV19 to TRBJ1-5, with a possible D match to TRBD1 (6 bases). The CDR3 length is 14 residues. Germline-derived CDR1 and CDR2 are LNHDA and SQIVND (reference sequence). Trimming left V 3 bases short and J 5 bases short, with 11 bases between. The DNA of the CDR3 is TGTGCCAGTAGTATCGGAACAGGGCATCAGCCCCAGCATTTT. Translated: CASSIGTGHQPQHF.

The chain joins TRBV29-1 to TRBJ1-2; no clear D gene. Trimming stripped 3 bases from V and 8 bases from J, with 10 bases between. The CDR3 contains 11 residues. Germline CDR1 reads SQVTM; CDR2 reads ANQGSEA. The CDR3 sequence: CSVDLVRGYTF. The CDR3 coding sequence is TGCAGCGTTGACTTGGTGAGGGGCTACACCTTC. Using reference TRBV29-1 and TRBJ1-2 for the parts outside the CDR3, the full variable domain is SAVISQKPSRDICQRGTSLTIQCQVDSQVTMMFWYRQQPGQSLTLIATANQGSEATYESGFVIDKFPISRPNLTFSTLTVSNMSPEDSSIYLCSVDLVRGYTFGSGTRLTVV.

The rearrangement links TRBV4-2 to TRBJ2-3, with TRBD2 identical over 8 bases. The V gene's germline CDR1 is LGHNA and CDR2 YNFKEQ. Trimming at V came to 1 base and at J to 13 bases, leaving 16 bases not matched to a gene. The CDR3 runs to 16 residues. CDR3 coding DNA: TGTGCCAGCAGCCAAGGGGTTGGGGCGGGGGGCCTCGTAGAGTATTTT. Translated: CASSQGVGAGGLVEYF.

The J gene is TRBJ2-1, the V gene TRBV4-3; D not certain. The V gene lost 0 bases and the J gene lost 4 bases, with 10 bases spanning the gap. In germline, CDR1 is LGHNA, CDR2 YSLEER. This CDR3 has 15 residues. The CDR3 nucleotides read TGCGCCAGCAGCCAAGATCTAAACAGATACAATGAGCAGTTCTTC. It specifies CASSQDLNRYNEQFF.

The chain employs TRBV11-2 and TRBJ1-2; 10 bases agree with TRBD1. V gave up 5 bases and J gave up 10 bases; unmatched junction bases: 16. The CDR3 spans 16 residues. In germline, CDR1 is SGHAT, CDR2 FQNNGV. The CDR3 sequence: CASSHGQGEGNRDYTF. CDR3 DNA sequence: TGTGCCAGCAGCCATGGACAGGGGGAAGGCAATAGGGACTACACCTTC.

This clone was counted once. This chain joins TRBV11-2 and TRBJ2-7, with a possible D match to TRBD1 (5 bases). The CDR3 is 16 amino acids. V shed 2 bases and J shed 2 bases, with 16 bases lying between them. Germline V CDR1 and CDR2: SGHAT, FQNNGV. In nucleotides, the CDR3 is TGTGCCAGCAGCTTATTTGTTGGGGCCGATACCTACGAGCAGTACTTC. Translation gives CASSLFVGADTYEQYF. Filled out from reference TRBV11-2 and TRBJ2-7, the complete variable domain reads EAGVAQSPRYKIIEKRQSVAFWCNPISGHATLYWYQQILGQGPKLLIQFQNNGVVDDSQLPKDRFSAERLKGVDSTLKIQPAKLEDSAVYLCASSLFVGADTYEQYFGPGTRLTVT.

CDR3 region: CASSKEGRTEAFF. In DNA, the CDR3 is TGTGCCAGTAGTAAGGAGGGGAGGACTGAAGCTTTCTTT. The V and J genes are TRBV19 and TRBJ1-1; a possible D gene is TRBD1 (5 bases). Trimming left V 4 bases short and J 5 bases short, with 11 bases between. Germline V gene lookup returns CDR1 LNHDA and CDR2 SQIVND (reference sequence). The CDR3 covers 13 residues.

The rearrangement uses TRBV7-9 and TRBJ1-2; D unresolved. With 1 base removed from V and 4 bases from J, the gap between germline ends came to 7 bases. The CDR3 runs 13 residues. Germline values: CDR1 SEHNR, CDR2 FQNEAQ (reference sequence). CDR3 sequence reads: CASSLDASYGYTF. CDR3 bases: TGTGCCAGCAGCTTAGACGCGAGCTATGGCTACACCTTC.

The chain links TRBV7-9 to TRBJ1-5, with TRBD1 matching 11 bases. The CDR3 runs to 15 residues. J lost 3 bases, V lost 5 bases, and 3 bases had no gene match. Germline V gives CDR1 SEHNR, CDR2 FQNEAQ (reference sequence). The CDR3 nucleotides read TGTGCCAGCAGCCCGGGACAGGGGGACAATCAGCCCCAGCATTTT. Protein sequence: CASSPGQGDNQPQHF.